These 16 T cell receptor beta chains originate from one sample sequenced in a study of cytomegalovirus exposure and HLA in healthy donors. Generated by immunoSEQ multiplex PCR, the TCRdb table keeps only in-frame clones and is missing some. This sample carries 150,000 to 180,000 clones, around 84% of them seen once, and the ten largest clones take roughly 1.9%. The sequenced sample was PBMCs. These receptors were obtained from a human donor in good health.

The chain recombines TRBV5-1 with TRBJ2-5; D ambiguous. Per the germline V gene, CDR1 is SGHRS and CDR2 is YFSETQ. The V end was cut by 0 bases, the J end by 1 base, with 7 bases between. This CDR3 is built from 14 residues. CDR3 in amino acids: CASSLGALQETQYF. In nucleotides, the CDR3 is TGCGCCAGCAGCTTGGGGGCCCTCCAAGAGACCCAGTACTTC.

The gene calls are TRBV5-8 and TRBJ2-2, with D maybe TRBD1 (5 bases). Germline CDR1 is SGHTS and CDR2 is YDEGEE. V was pared by 1 base and J by 4 bases, with 23 bases between. The CDR3 contains 19 residues. The CDR3 nucleotides read TGTGCCAGCAGCTTGCCTACTTCTCGCAGGGCTAAAATCACCGGGGAGCTGTTTTTT. It translates to CASSLPTSRRAKITGELFF.

J is TRBJ2-1 and V is TRBV6-5; 13 bases are shared with TRBD2. Trimming took 6 bases from V and 4 from J; bases not matched to a gene: 0. Germline lookup yields CDR1 MNHEY and CDR2 SVGAGI. The CDR3 covers 14 residues. Here the CDR3 reads CASRGLAGYNEQFF. In DNA form, the CDR3 reads TGTGCCAGCAGGGGACTAGCGGGGTACAATGAGCAGTTCTTC.

The J gene is TRBJ2-3, the V gene TRBV10-3, with D maybe TRBD2 (5 bases). The CDR3 totals 13 residues. Germline CDR1 is ENHRY and CDR2 is SYGVKD. V lost 7 bases to trimming and J lost 3 bases, with 11 bases between them. The CDR3 DNA follows: TGTGCCATCACGCCGGGGTGGACAGATACGCAGTATTTT. Amino acid sequence: CAITPGWTDTQYF.

The chain has TRBV7-8 and TRBJ2-7; D may be TRBD1 (7 bases). This CDR3 region has 16 residues. CDR1 is SGHVS, CDR2 FQNEAQ, per germline. Trimming cost V 3 bases and J 2 bases, with 17 bases left between them. Here the CDR3 DNA reads TGTGCCAGCAGCTTCAGGGGGGTGGGAGTCCCCTACGAGCAGTACTTC. This codes for CASSFRGVGVPYEQYF.

J is TRBJ1-2 and V is TRBV6-5, with TRBD1 as a possible D gene (6 bases). The V and J ends lost 6 bases and 0 bases respectively, with 11 bases between them. The CDR3 is 14 residues long. Looked up from germline, CDR1 is MNHEY and CDR2 is SVGAGI. The CDR3 sequence: CASRRGGSNYGYTF. The CDR3 DNA reads TGTGCCAGCAGGAGAGGGGGATCTAACTATGGCTACACCTTC.

This clone was counted a single time. This CDR3 is also generated by other DNA sequences in the sample. The chain carries TRBV7-2 and TRBJ1-1, with D unresolved. Germline lookup yields CDR1 SGHTA and CDR2 FQGNSA. Deletions cut 5 bases from V and 1 base from J, with 8 bases between. The CDR3 loop spans 13 amino acids. The CDR3 protein is CASSPRQNTEAFF. CDR3 nucleotides: TGTGCCAGCAGCCCGCGACAGAACACTGAAGCTTTCTTT.

This clone was picked up one time. The J gene is TRBJ1-1, the V gene TRBV5-1, with TRBD1 matching over 7 bases. This CDR3 contains 17 residues. J gave up 0 bases and V 0 bases, and 8 bases lay outside the gene matches. CDR1 is SGHRS, CDR2 YFSETQ, per germline. The CDR3: CASSLGGDRLMNTEAFF. DNA of the CDR3: TGCGCCAGCAGCTTGGGGGGGGACAGACTTATGAACACTGAAGCTTTCTTT. Drawing the rest from reference TRBV5-1 and TRBJ1-1, the complete variable domain is KAGVTQTPRYLIKTRGQQVTLSCSPISGHRSVSWYQQTPGQGLQFLFEYFSETQRNKGNFPGRFSGRQFSNSRSEMNVSTLELGDSALYLCASSLGGDRLMNTEAFFGQGTRLTVV.

The chain has TRBV25-1 and TRBJ1-3; TRBD1 agrees at 9 bases. The CDR3 has 13 residues. In germline, CDR1 is MGHDK, CDR2 SYGVNS. J lost 11 bases, V lost 3 bases, and 5 bases had no gene match. CDR3 residues: CASSENRQGAIYF. Here the CDR3 DNA reads TGTGCCAGCAGTGAGAACAGACAGGGGGCCATATATTTT.

The chain carries TRBV5-1 and TRBJ2-7; 8 bases match TRBD1. Per the germline V gene, CDR1 is SGHRS and CDR2 is YFSETQ. The junction had 13 bases not matched to a gene; V was cut back by 4 bases and J by 7 bases. The CDR3 runs 15 residues. The CDR3 DNA is TGCGCCAGCAGCGCAGGGGGCCCGAGAAATAGGGAGCAGTACTTC. This gives the protein CASSAGGPRNREQYF.

This chain uses TRBV4-1 with TRBJ2-3; 9 bases match TRBD1. From germline, CDR1 is MGHRA and CDR2 YSYEKL. V was pared by 6 bases and J by 13 bases, with 8 bases of the junction left unmatched. The CDR3 loop spans 12 amino acids. CDR3 nucleotide sequence: TGCGCCAGCAGGGGGACAGGGCAAAGTGAGTATTTT. Its translation: CASRGTGQSEYF.

The V and J genes are TRBV2 and TRBJ2-4; 16 nucleotides align to TRBD2. V trimming: 6 bases; J trimming: 1 base; junction bases outside the gene matches: 3. This CDR3 comprises 17 residues. The germline V gene has CDR1 SNHLY and CDR2 FYNNEI. CDR3 DNA: TGTGCCAGCAGGGGGACTAGCGGGGGGGAGGCCAAAAACATTCAGTACTTC. It specifies CASRGTSGGEAKNIQYF. Together with reference TRBV2 and TRBJ2-4, the CDR3 gives the full variable domain: EPEVTQTPSHQVTQMGQEVILRCVPISNHLYFYWYRQILGQKVEFLVSFYNNEISEKSEIFDDQFSVERPDGSNFTLKIRSTKLEDSAMYFCASRGTSGGEAKNIQYFGAGTRLSVL.

V is TRBV2 and J is TRBJ1-3; 7 bases align to TRBD1. J was trimmed by 0 bases and V by 5 bases; bases with no gene match: 7. The germline CDR1 and CDR2 sequences are SNHLY and FYNNEI. This CDR3 has 16 residues. The DNA of the CDR3 is TGTGCCAGCAGTTATCCGGACAGGCTCTCTGGAAACACCATATATTTT. Encoded protein: CASSYPDRLSGNTIYF.

The chain uses TRBV19 and TRBJ1-5, with TRBD1 matching 7 bases. V lost 3 bases, J lost 2 bases, and 7 bases stayed unmatched. CDR3 length: 16 amino acids. Germline lookup yields CDR1 LNHDA and CDR2 SQIVND (reference sequence). In DNA, the CDR3 is TGTGCCAGTAGTATCCTAAGACAGGGTGGCAATCAGCCCCAGCATTTT. This sequence encodes CASSILRQGGNQPQHF.

This chain joins TRBV27 and TRBJ2-3, with D possibly matching TRBD1 (5 bases). Germline lookup yields CDR1 MNHEY and CDR2 SMNVEV (reference sequence). Trimming cost V 5 bases and J 3 bases, with 12 bases left between them. This CDR3 has 14 residues. The chain's CDR3 is CASSNRQYTDTQYF. As DNA, the CDR3 is TGTGCCAGCAGTAACCGACAGTATACAGATACGCAGTATTTT.

The chain carries TRBV5-6 and TRBJ1-1, with D perhaps matching TRBD1 (5 bases). V lost 3 bases and J lost 0, with 18 bases in between. This CDR3 has 17 amino acids. Germline loops: CDR1 SGHDT, CDR2 YYEEEE. In nucleotides, the CDR3 is TGTGCCAGCAGCTCCCAGTTATGGGGCAGTCTGAACACTGAAGCTTTCTTT. This gives the protein CASSSQLWGSLNTEAFF.